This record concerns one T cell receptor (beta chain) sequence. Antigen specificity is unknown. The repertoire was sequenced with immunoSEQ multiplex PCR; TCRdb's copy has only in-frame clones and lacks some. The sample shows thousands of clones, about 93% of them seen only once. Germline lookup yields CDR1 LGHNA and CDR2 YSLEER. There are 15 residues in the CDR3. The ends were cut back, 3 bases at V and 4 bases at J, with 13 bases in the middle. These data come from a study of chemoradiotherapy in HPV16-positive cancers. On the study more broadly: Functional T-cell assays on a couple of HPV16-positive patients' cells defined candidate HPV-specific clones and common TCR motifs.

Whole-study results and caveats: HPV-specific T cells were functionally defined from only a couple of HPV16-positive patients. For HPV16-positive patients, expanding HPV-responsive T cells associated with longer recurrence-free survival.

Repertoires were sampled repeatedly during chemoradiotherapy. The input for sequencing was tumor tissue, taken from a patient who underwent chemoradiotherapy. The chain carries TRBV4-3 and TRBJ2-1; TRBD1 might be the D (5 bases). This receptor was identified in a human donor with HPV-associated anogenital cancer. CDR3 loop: CASSQVFDSYNEQFF. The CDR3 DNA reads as TGCGCCAGCAGCCAGGTCTTCGACAGTTACAATGAGCAGTTCTTC.